The 6 T cell receptor beta chains below all came from one sample that was sequenced in a study of blood T cell repertoires in COVID-19. Libraries were prepared by immunoSEQ multiplex PCR; TCRdb keeps only in-frame clonotypes and omits some of them. The profile covers 110,000 to 150,000 clones, with under 90% appearing a single time and roughly 45% taken by the ten largest. Sample: peripheral blood. The receptor set was obtained from a human donor in a cohort sampled during active COVID-19.

The CDR3 sequence is CASSQYLQGDEKLFF. CDR3 coding DNA: TGCGCCAGCAGCCAATACCTCCAGGGGGATGAAAAACTGTTTTTT. This chain connects TRBV4-1 to TRBJ1-4, with 7 bases fitting TRBD1. The J segment lost 6 bases and the V segment lost 2 bases, leaving 6 bases of the junction unmatched. Germline V gene lookup returns CDR1 MGHRA and CDR2 YSYEKL. This CDR3 is built from 15 residues.

The genes are TRBV4-1 and TRBJ2-3; tentative D call: TRBD2 (5 bases). V was pared by 3 bases and J by 1 base, with 11 bases between. The CDR3 runs to 15 residues. The germline CDR1 and CDR2 sequences are MGHRA and YSYEKL. CDR3 bases: TGCGCCAGCAGCCAGAGGGCCGGGGGCACAGATACGCAGTATTTT. Its translation is CASSQRAGGTDTQYF.

This sequence joins TRBV5-1 and TRBJ2-3, with D tentatively TRBD2 (5 bases). The V gene lost 2 bases and the J gene lost 4 bases, with 11 bases spanning the gap. Per the germline V gene, CDR1 is SGHRS and CDR2 is YFSETQ. The CDR3 runs to 14 residues. The CDR3 DNA reads TGCGCCAGCAGCTTTACTAGTACGGCAGATACGCAGTATTTT. This translates into CASSFTSTADTQYF.

In its sample, this clone was seen a few times. The rearrangement uses TRBV4-2 and TRBJ1-2; D is possibly TRBD1 (5 bases). V lost 6 bases and J 4 bases, leaving 6 bases between the germline ends. The germline V gene has CDR1 LGHNA and CDR2 YNFKEQ. The length of the CDR3 is 11 residues. The CDR3 here is CASRQGYGYTF. CDR3 DNA: TGTGCCAGCAGGCAGGGCTATGGCTACACCTTC.

This clone turned up a few times. The V gene is TRBV3-1 (or the pseudogene TRBV3-2), the J gene TRBJ1-3; D remains unclear. Germline V gene data show CDR1 as LGHDT and CDR2 as YNNKEL (reference sequence). The V end lost 5 bases, the J end lost 0 bases, and 11 bases lay between the germline ends. The CDR3 runs 15 residues. The DNA of the CDR3 is TGTGCCAGCAGCTTCGGGATGAGCTCTGGAAACACCATATATTTT. Translating gives CASSFGMSSGNTIYF.

The chain employs TRBV7-8 and TRBJ1-5; maybe TRBD1 (6 bases). CDR1 SGHVS and CDR2 FQNEAQ come from the germline V gene. Trimming took 3 bases from V and 8 from J, leaving 11 bases between them. This CDR3 comprises 13 residues. CDR3 coding DNA: TGTGCCAGCAGCTTGACAGGACTGGAGCCCCAGCATTTT. Its protein product is CASSLTGLEPQHF.